This T cell receptor (beta chain) was sequenced during a study of CD8+CD57+ T cells in acquired aplastic anemia. With respect to this clonotype: An end of the junction differs from the germline gene, which may be a read error.

Patients sequenced had flow cytometry evidence of CD8+CD57+ cell expansion. TCR beta VDJ combinations and CDR3 sequences were profiled from genomic DNA. Each CDR3 protein gets one entry after TCRdb re-called the reads with MiXCR. In the table there are hundreds of thousands of distinct CDR3 sequences, roughly 82% of which are singletons. The sequence derives from a human donor with aplastic anemia. The sequenced material came from sorted CD4+, CD8+, or CD8+CD57+ T cells (not recorded which) from PBMCs.

The CDR3 region is CASSLGGGSNLHPF. In nucleotides, the CDR3 is TGTGCCAGCAGCTTGGGGGGAGGATCAAATTTGCACCCTTTT. The chain couples TRBV7-3 to TRBJ2-3; possibly TRBD2 for D (6 bases). The CDR3 has 14 amino acids. Germline CDR1 reads SGHTA; CDR2 reads FQGTGA.